The table lists the clone carrying this T cell receptor (beta chain) with many counts. Its antigen is still unknown. V lost 0 bases and J lost 4, with 9 bases in between. CDR3 length equals 14 residues. The data derive from a study of T cells in Graves' hyperthyroidism and ophthalmopathy. Regions amplified from RNA transcripts were the TCR beta CDR3 regions. The primer set for the first-round RT-PCR of the TCR CDR3 was HTBI. In TCRdb, the multiplex PCR reads were re-called with MiXCR into one record per CDR3 protein. The table records around 420,000 distinct CDR3 sequences, roughly 13% of them present only once. Absence of ophthalmopathy progression within 18 months defined stable Graves' hyperthyroidism. Hyperthyroidism, newly diagnosed and lasting under 2 months, affected patients aged 18 to 65. Together with thyroid ultrasound, orbital computed tomography, serum thyroxine and TRAb, clinical symptoms were used for diagnoses.

Overall study findings and caveats: Peripheral blood also featured most of the thyroid clonotypes expanded above 0.001.

V is TRBV12-3 or TRBV12-4 and J is TRBJ1-2; possibly TRBD1 for D (5 bases). This receptor was obtained from a young woman with Graves' hyperthyroidism. Sequences were obtained from blood. In nucleotides, the CDR3 is TGTGCCAGCAGTTTAGCCAGTCAGGGCTATGGCTACACCTTC. This codes for CASSLASQGYGYTF.